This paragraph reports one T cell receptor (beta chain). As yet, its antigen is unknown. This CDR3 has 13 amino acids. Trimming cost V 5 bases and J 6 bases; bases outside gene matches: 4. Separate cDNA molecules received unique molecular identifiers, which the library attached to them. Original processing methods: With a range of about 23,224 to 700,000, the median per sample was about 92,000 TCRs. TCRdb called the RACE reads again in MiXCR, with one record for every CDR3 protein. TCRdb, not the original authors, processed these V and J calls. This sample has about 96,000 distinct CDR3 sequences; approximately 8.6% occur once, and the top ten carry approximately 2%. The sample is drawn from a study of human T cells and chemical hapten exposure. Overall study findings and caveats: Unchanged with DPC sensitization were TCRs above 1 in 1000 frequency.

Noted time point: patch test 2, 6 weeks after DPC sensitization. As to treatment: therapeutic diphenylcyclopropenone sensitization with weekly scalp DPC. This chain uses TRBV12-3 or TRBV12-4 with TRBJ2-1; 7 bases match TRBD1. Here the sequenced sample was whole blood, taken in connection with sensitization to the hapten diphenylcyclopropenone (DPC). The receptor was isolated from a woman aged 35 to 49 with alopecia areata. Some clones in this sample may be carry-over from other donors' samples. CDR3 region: CASSHDRANEQFF. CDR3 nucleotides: TGTGCCAGCAGTCACGACAGGGCCAATGAGCAGTTCTTC.